One T cell receptor beta chain is described in this entry. At one boundary the junction diverges from the germline segment, which might be a read error. Produced via immunoSEQ multiplex PCR; TCRdb's table is partial and in-frame only. The sample includes approximately 100,000 clones, around 90% of them seen just once. This sample was included in a study of blood T cell repertoires in COVID-19. The source is a human donor in a cohort sampled during active COVID-19. Sequences were obtained from peripheral blood.

The CDR3 region is CASSLDPRGNQPQHF. As DNA, the CDR3 is TGCGCCAGCAGTTTGGACCCCAGGGGCAATCAGCCCCAGCATTTT. The chain combines TRBV5-1 with TRBJ1-5; D perhaps matches TRBD1 (5 bases). CDR1 and CDR2 from the germline V gene are SGHRS and YFSETQ. The length of the CDR3 is 15 residues.